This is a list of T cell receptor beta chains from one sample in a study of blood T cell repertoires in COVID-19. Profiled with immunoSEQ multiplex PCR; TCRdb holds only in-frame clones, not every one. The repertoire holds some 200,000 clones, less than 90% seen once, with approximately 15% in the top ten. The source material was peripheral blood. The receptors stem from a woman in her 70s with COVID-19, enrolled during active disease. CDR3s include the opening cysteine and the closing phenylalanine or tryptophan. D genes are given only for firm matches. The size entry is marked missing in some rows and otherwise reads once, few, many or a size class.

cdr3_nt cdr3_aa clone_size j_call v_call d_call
TGTGCCAGCAGCTTGGGTAGACTAGCGGGAGATGGAGAGACCCAGTACTTC CASSLGRLAGDGETQYF NA TRBJ2-5 TRBV5-5 TRBD2
TGTGCCAGCAGCTCCCGCAGTGGTCACACTGAAGCTTTCTTT CASSSRSGHTEAFF NA TRBJ1-1 TRBV7-3 NA
TGCGCCAGCAGCTTGTCAGGGGGCGAAGTGAACACTGAAGCTTTCTTT CASSLSGGEVNTEAFF few TRBJ1-1 TRBV5-1 TRBD1
TGTGCCAGTAGTACCCCGGGGGGCTTCAGTGAAGCTTTCTTT CASSTPGGFSEAFF NA TRBJ1-1 TRBV19 NA
TGTGCCAGCAGCCAAGAGGTAGCGGATTCACCCCTCCACTTT CASSQEVADSPLHF NA TRBJ1-6 TRBV3-1/TRBV3-2 NA
TGTGCCAGCTCACCCCAGGCTGCAACTAATGAAAAACTGTTTTTT CASSPQAATNEKLFF NA TRBJ1-4 TRBV18 NA
TGTGCCTGGAGTGACCGGAGCTACGAGCAGTACTTC CAWSDRSYEQYF NA TRBJ2-7 TRBV30 NA
TGTGCCAGCAGCCCCCTTCGGGGGGGAGTTGGGGTCTCCTACAATGAGCAGTTCTTC CASSPLRGGVGVSYNEQFF NA TRBJ2-1 TRBV4-2 TRBD2
TGTGCCAGCAGCCAACAGGCGAACTATGGCTACACCTTC CASSQQANYGYTF NA TRBJ1-2 TRBV28 NA
TGTGCCAGCAGCCAAGCGGGGTATGGCTACACCTTC CASSQAGYGYTF few TRBJ1-2 TRBV14 NA
TGTGCCAGCAGCCTTGGACTAGTAACCGATACGCAGTATTTT CASSLGLVTDTQYF NA TRBJ2-3 TRBV7-3 TRBD2
TGTGCCAGCAGCGTTGAGTCAGGGGCGACCCAGTACTTC CASSVESGATQYF NA TRBJ2-5 TRBV9 NA
TGTGCCAGCTCACCACCCTCGGGACTAGCGGTATTGGAGCAGTTCTTC CASSPPSGLAVLEQFF NA TRBJ2-1 TRBV18 TRBD2
TGTGCCAGCAGGGCAACAGGGGCAATCCGGCGCGAGCAGTACTTC CASRATGAIRREQYF NA TRBJ2-7 TRBV27 TRBD1
TGTGCCAGCAGCGTTACTTCTAGCGGGGGCACAGATACGCAGTATTTT CASSVTSSGGTDTQYF NA TRBJ2-3 TRBV9 TRBD2
TGCGCCAGCAGCTTGTCTTACTTGCCGTACACTGAAGCTTTCTTT CASSLSYLPYTEAFF once TRBJ1-1 TRBV5-1 NA
TGCGCCAGCAGCTTGTATCAGGGGGCATCGACAGAGACCCAGTACTTC CASSLYQGASTETQYF once TRBJ2-5 TRBV5-1 TRBD1
TGCGCCAGCAGCTTGGCTAGTCACAAGATCAACTATGGCTACACCTTC CASSLASHKINYGYTF NA TRBJ1-2 TRBV5-1 NA
TGCAGCGTTGTCGAGGGTGAGCAGTTCTTC CSVVEGEQFF once TRBJ2-1 TRBV29-1 NA
TGTGCCAGCAGCTTGGTGGACGGGGATGAGCAGTTCTTC CASSLVDGDEQFF NA TRBJ2-1 TRBV5-5 NA
TGTGCCAGTGCTTTATCGCGGCTGCTCGGCCTCCACTTT CASALSRLLGLHF NA TRBJ1-6 TRBV12-3/TRBV12-4 NA
TGTGCCAGCACAGGGAACACCGGGGAGCTGTTTTTT CASTGNTGELFF NA TRBJ2-2 TRBV3-1/TRBV3-2 NA
TGTGCCAGCAGATATCGGTCATCCCATGGCTACACCTTC CASRYRSSHGYTF NA TRBJ1-2 TRBV6-6 NA
TGTGCCAGCAGCTTATGGACAGGGTCTGAGCAGCCCCAGCATTTT CASSLWTGSEQPQHF NA TRBJ1-5 TRBV11-2 TRBD1
TGCGCCAGCAGCTTCGGAGGCGAGCAGTACTTC CASSFGGEQYF NA TRBJ2-7 TRBV5-1 NA
TGTGCCAGCAGTTTCCCCCGCCCTATGACAGGGGGCACTGAAGCTTTCTTT CASSFPRPMTGGTEAFF NA TRBJ1-1 TRBV28 TRBD1
TGTGCCAGTAGTATAACAGATATCTATGGCTACACCTTC CASSITDIYGYTF NA TRBJ1-2 TRBV19 NA
TGTGCCAGCAGCCCCCCAGGCTACGAGCAGTACTTC CASSPPGYEQYF NA TRBJ2-7 TRBV11-2 NA
TGTGCCAGTAGTATTTCGGAGGGCACTGAAGCTTTCTTT CASSISEGTEAFF NA TRBJ1-1 TRBV19 NA
TGTGCCAGCAGCGTAGTTGATGGACATTGGGGGCGCGGGACTGAAGCTTTCTTT CASSVVDGHWGRGTEAFF many TRBJ1-1 TRBV9 NA
TGTGCCAGCAGCCCCGGGACAGGGGGCAATCAGCCCCAGCATTTT CASSPGTGGNQPQHF NA TRBJ1-5 TRBV5-6 TRBD1
TGTGCCAGCTCACAGGACAGGAACACTGAAGCTTTCTTT CASSQDRNTEAFF NA TRBJ1-1 TRBV18 NA
TGTGCCAGCAGCGCGGGGGGCAGGGGAGAGCTGTTTTTT CASSAGGRGELFF few TRBJ2-2 TRBV7-2 TRBD2
TGTGCCAGCAGTGAAGGGATACTAGCGGGAACAGATACGCAGTATTTT CASSEGILAGTDTQYF NA TRBJ2-3 TRBV6-1 TRBD2
TGTGCCAGCAGGGAGGGACGGAGGAACGCTGAAGCTTTCTTT CASREGRRNAEAFF NA TRBJ1-1 TRBV6-6 NA
TGTGCCAGCCGCCGCGGGAGCGCAGATACGCAGTATTTT CASRRGSADTQYF NA TRBJ2-3 TRBV27 TRBD2
TGTGCCAGCAGCTTATGGCCCTACGAGCAGTACTTC CASSLWPYEQYF NA TRBJ2-7 TRBV5-6 NA
TGTGCCAGCAGGGAAGGGGGCGCCCGCAATCAGCCCCAGCATTTT CASREGGARNQPQHF NA TRBJ1-5 TRBV28 TRBD1
TGTGCCAGCAGTCCCAGGGGAAATCAGCCCCAGCATTTT CASSPRGNQPQHF once TRBJ1-5 TRBV27 NA
TGTGCCTGGACTAAGTCCCAGGGACAGCCCCAGCATTTT CAWTKSQGQPQHF NA TRBJ1-5 TRBV30 NA
TGCGCCAGCAGCCCCCCTTTCTCTAGCGGGGGGGTGACAGATACGCAGTATTTT CASSPPFSSGGVTDTQYF NA TRBJ2-3 TRBV5-1 TRBD2
TGTGCCAGCAGCCTCGGGATAGTAGGGGGCGAATGGGACAATGAGCAGTTCTTC CASSLGIVGGEWDNEQFF NA TRBJ2-1 TRBV11-3 TRBD1
TGTGCCAGCTCGTCCCCGGGACAGGGAAACATTCAGTACTTC CASSSPGQGNIQYF NA TRBJ2-4 TRBV18 TRBD1
TGCGCCAGCAGCTTGGTTGCGGGGGTTAGAAATGAGCAGTTCTTC CASSLVAGVRNEQFF NA TRBJ2-1 TRBV5-1 TRBD2
TGTGCCAGCAGCTTAGCAGCGGGGGTGGGTGGTAATTCACCCCTCCACTTT CASSLAAGVGGNSPLHF NA TRBJ1-6 TRBV7-9 NA
TGTGCCAGCAGGAGGGACAGGGTAGAAAACATTCAGTACTTC CASRRDRVENIQYF once TRBJ2-4 TRBV28 TRBD1
TGTGCCATAGGGACAGGGGGCAACGAGCAGTACTTC CAIGTGGNEQYF NA TRBJ2-7 TRBV10-3 TRBD1
TGTGCCAGCAGTTTTAGGCGACAGGGTGAGGCCGGGGAGCTGTTTTTT CASSFRRQGEAGELFF NA TRBJ2-2 TRBV5-6 TRBD1